This TCR beta chain was identified in a study of vaccination and CD4 T cells after COVID-19. CD4+ T cells that had been cultured provided DNA sequenced with the Oncomine TCR Beta short-read assay. From CD4+ T cells that had been cultured, genomic DNA was extracted. TCRdb re-called the PCR reads with MiXCR, one entry per CDR3 protein. The sample has more than 9,000 distinct CDR3 sequences; over 20% are singletons. The treatment was: roughly 11-day PBMC culture with coronavirus spike peptide pools or control peptides (ViraFEST assay). Comments on this clonotype: Its target is not known.

Germline loops: CDR1 SEHNR, CDR2 FQNEAQ (reference sequence). The CDR3 consists of 15 residues. V was clipped by 3 bases and J by 0 bases, with 11 bases between them. General observations from the study: Median SARS-CoV-2-reactive clonotype numbers went from roughly 21 to 40; this increase was not significant.

The receptor was derived from a human donor who received a COVID-19 vaccine. The sequencing here drew on CD4+ T cells from blood, cultured in vitro, taken before SARS-CoV-2 vaccination. V is TRBV7-9 and J is TRBJ2-5, with a weak D call TRBD2 (6 bases). CDR3 sequence reads: CASSFSRGYQETQYF. The DNA for the CDR3 is TGTGCCAGCAGCTTTTCCCGGGGGTACCAAGAGACCCAGTACTTC.